The clone carrying this T cell receptor beta chain has more than one count but fewer than ten. Its antigen is unidentified. TCRdb re-called the 5' RACE reads with MiXCR, one entry per CDR3 protein. In the table there are roughly 150,000 distinct CDR3 sequences, 13% of which are singletons. CDR1 and CDR2 from the germline V gene are SEHNR and FQNEAQ (reference sequence). CDR3 size: 13 residues. The V end lost 4 bases, the J end lost 5 bases, and 11 bases lay between the germline ends. This sample was taken from a study of T-cell memory formation after mild COVID-19. General study points: Largely, contracting CD4+ clones fell within CM and EM, and contracting CD8+ clones within EMRA. CD4/CD8 balance held among clones contracting day 15 to 85, and later expanders leaned CD4+.

Sample: PBMCs or a T cell subset sorted from them (not recorded which). This sequence was found in a man in his late teens or twenties who had mild COVID-19 (a few samples of this study predate the infection). Cell type and time point are not known. V usage is TRBV7-9 and J usage is TRBJ2-5; D call uncertain. The CDR3 region has the DNA TGTGCCAGCAGCTCCGTGGGGTCGGAGACCCAGTACTTC. Translating it yields CASSSVGSETQYF.